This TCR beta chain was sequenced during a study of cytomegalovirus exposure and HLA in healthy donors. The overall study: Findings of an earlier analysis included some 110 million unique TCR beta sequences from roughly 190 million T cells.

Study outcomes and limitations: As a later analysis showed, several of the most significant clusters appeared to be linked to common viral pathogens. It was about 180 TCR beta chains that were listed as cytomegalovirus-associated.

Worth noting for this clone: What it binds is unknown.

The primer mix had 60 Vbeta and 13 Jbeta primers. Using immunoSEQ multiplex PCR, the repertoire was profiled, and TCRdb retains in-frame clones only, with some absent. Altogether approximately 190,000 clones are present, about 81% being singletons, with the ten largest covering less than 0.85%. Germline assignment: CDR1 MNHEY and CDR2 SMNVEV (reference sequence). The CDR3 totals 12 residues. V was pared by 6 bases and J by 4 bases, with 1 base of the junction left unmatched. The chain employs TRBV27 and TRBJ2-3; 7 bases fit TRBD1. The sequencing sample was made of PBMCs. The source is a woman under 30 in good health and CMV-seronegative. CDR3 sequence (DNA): TGTGCCAGCAGGCAGGGGGCAGATACGCAGTATTTT. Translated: CASRQGADTQYF.